This paragraph reports one T cell receptor (beta chain). Its cognate antigen is unknown. This record comes from a study of T cell repertoires in cytomegalovirus infection. Looking at the study overall: CMV infection and matching HLA type were both indicated by public TCR beta signatures.

General study results and limits: Cumulative frequency (of public TCR beta family members) identified carriers of CMV plus the relevant HLA. Clonotype analysis showed dominance of the ex vivo response by HLA-C-restricted CMV-specific TCR beta clonotypes.

Per germline, CDR1 MNHEY and CDR2 SVGAGI. V lost 0 bases to trimming and J lost 5 bases, with 14 bases between them. The CDR3 is made up of 17 amino acids. TCRdb reprocessed the reads via MiXCR and lists one record per CDR3 protein. Of about 310,000 distinct CDR3 sequences in the sample, 20% to 30% were seen once. This clonotype was obtained from a human donor in good health (CMV status not recorded). Some clones in this sample may be carry-over from other donors' samples. Source: cultured PBMCs, taken from culture after CMV antigen stimulation. This rearrangement joins TRBV6-5 to TRBJ1-6; D perhaps matches TRBD1 (6 bases). The CDR3 here is CASSYSIRGADNSPLHF. Written as DNA, the CDR3 is TGTGCCAGCAGTTACTCGATCCGGGGGGCGGATAATTCACCCCTCCACTTT.